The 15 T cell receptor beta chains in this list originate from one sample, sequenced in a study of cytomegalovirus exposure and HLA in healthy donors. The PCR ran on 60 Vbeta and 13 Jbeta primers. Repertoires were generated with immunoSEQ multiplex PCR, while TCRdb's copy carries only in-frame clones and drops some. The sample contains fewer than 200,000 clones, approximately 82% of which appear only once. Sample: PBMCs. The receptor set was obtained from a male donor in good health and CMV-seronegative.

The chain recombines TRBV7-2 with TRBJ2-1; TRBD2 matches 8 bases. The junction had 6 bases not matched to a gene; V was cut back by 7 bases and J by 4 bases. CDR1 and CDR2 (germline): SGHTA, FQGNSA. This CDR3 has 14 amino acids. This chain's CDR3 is CASNQGLEYNEQFF. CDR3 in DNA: TGTGCCAGCAACCAGGGACTAGAATACAATGAGCAGTTCTTC.

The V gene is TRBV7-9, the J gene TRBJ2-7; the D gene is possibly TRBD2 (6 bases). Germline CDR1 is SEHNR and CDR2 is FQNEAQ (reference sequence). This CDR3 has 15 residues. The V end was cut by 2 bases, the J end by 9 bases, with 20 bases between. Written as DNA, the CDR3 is TGTGCCAGCAGCTTAATCGGGACTCTCAACGTCGGGCAGTACTTC. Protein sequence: CASSLIGTLNVGQYF.

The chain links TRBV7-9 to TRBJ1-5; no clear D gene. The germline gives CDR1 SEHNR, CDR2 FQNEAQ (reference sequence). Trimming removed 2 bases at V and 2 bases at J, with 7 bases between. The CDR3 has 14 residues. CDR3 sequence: CASSLRSGNQPQHF. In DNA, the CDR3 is TGTGCCAGCAGCTTACGTAGTGGCAATCAGCCCCAGCATTTT. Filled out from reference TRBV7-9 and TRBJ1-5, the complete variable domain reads DTGVSQNPRHKITKRGQNVTFRCDPISEHNRLYWYRQTLGQGPEFLTYFQNEAQLEKSRLLSDRFSAERPKGSFSTLEIQRTEQGDSAMYLCASSLRSGNQPQHFGDGTRLSIL.

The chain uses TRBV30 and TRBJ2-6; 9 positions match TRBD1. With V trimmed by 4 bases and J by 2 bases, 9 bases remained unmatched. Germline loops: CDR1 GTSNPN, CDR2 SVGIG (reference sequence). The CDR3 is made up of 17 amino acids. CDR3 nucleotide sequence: TGTGCCTGGACCTGGGACAGGGTTTCGGCTGGGGCCAACGTCCTGACTTTC. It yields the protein CAWTWDRVSAGANVLTF. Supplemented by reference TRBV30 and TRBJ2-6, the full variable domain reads SQTIHQWPATLVQPVGSPLSLECTVEGTSNPNLYWYRQAAGRGLQLLFYSVGIGQISSEVPQNLSASRPQDRQFILSSKKLLLSDSGFYLCAWTWDRVSAGANVLTFGAGSRLTVL.

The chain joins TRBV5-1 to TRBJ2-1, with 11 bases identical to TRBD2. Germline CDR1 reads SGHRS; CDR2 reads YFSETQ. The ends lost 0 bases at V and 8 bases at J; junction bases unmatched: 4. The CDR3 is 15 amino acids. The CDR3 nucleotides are TGCGCCAGCAGCTTGGAGGGTAGCGGGAGGGATGAGCAGTTCTTC. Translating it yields CASSLEGSGRDEQFF.

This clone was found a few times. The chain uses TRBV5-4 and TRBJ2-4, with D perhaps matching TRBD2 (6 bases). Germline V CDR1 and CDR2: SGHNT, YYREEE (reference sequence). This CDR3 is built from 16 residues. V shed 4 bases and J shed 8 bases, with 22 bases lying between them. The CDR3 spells CASSPRGGEARDIQYF. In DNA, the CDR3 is TGTGCCAGCAGCCCTCGGGGTGGGGAGGCTAGGGACATTCAGTACTTC.

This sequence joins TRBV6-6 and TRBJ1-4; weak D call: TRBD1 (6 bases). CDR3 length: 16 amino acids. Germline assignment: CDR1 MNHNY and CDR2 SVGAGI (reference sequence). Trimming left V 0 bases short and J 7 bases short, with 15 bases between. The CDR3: CASSYSGGAVSEKLFF. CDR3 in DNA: TGTGCCAGCAGTTACTCCGGGGGGGCGGTGAGTGAAAAACTGTTTTTT.

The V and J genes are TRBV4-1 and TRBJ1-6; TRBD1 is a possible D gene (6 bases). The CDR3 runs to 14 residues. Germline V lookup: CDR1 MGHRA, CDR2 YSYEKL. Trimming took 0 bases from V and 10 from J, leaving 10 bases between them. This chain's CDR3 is CASSQDGTNSPLHF. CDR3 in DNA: TGCGCCAGCAGCCAAGATGGGACAAACTCACCCCTCCACTTT.

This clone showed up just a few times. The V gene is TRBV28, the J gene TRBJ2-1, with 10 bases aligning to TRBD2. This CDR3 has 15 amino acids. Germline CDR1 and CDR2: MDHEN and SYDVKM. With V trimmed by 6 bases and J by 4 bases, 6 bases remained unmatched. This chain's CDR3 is CASRPTSGKYNEQFF. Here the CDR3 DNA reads TGTGCCAGCAGGCCTACTAGCGGGAAGTACAATGAGCAGTTCTTC.

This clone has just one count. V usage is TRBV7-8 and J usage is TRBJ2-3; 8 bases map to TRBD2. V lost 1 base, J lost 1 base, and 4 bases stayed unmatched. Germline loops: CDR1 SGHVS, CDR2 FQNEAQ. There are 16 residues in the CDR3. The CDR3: CASSLGISGGTDTQYF. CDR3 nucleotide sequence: TGTGCCAGCAGCTTAGGTATTAGCGGGGGCACAGATACGCAGTATTTT.

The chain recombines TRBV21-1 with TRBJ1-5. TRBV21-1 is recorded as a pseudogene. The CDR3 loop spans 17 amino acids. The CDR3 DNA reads TGTGCCAGCGGACCCCCCCCGAGGGAATATAGCAATCAGCCCCAGCATTTT. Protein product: CASGPPPREYSNQPQHF.

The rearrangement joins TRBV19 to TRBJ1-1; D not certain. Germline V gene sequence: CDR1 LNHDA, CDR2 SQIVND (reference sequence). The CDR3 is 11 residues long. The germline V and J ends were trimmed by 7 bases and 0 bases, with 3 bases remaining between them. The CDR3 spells CASTLNTEAFF. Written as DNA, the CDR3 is TGTGCCAGTACCTTGAACACTGAAGCTTTCTTT.

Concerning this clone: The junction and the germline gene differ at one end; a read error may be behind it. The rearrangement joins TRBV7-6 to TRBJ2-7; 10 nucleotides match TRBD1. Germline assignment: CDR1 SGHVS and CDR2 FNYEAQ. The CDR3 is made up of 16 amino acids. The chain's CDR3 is CASSLAAGTGAYEQYF. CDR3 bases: TGTGCCAGCAGTTTAGCGGCCGGGACAGGGGCCTACGAGCAGTACTTC.

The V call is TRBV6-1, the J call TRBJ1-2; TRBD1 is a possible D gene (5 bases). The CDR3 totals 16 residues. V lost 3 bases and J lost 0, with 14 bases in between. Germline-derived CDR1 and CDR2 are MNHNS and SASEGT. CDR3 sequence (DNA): TGTGCCAGCAGTGAGAGGACACAAACTACTAACTATGGCTACACCTTC. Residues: CASSERTQTTNYGYTF.

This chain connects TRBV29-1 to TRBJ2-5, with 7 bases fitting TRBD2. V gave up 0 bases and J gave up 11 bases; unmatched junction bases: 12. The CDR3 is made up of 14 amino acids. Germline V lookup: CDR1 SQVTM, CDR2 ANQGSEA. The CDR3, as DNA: TGCAGCGTTGAAGATCAGGGAGGGAGCAGCCTACAGTACTTC. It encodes CSVEDQGGSSLQYF.